These T cell receptor beta chains were read from a single sample in a study of shared clonotypes between healthy human individuals. Repertoires were generated with immunoSEQ multiplex PCR, while TCRdb's copy carries only in-frame clones and drops some. The sample has millions of clones, roughly 95% seen once; the top ten hold approximately 1.2%. The sample was naive CD8+ T cells sorted from blood. These receptors originate from a man between 18 and 29 years old in good health. Each CDR3 is given with its conserved first and last residue. The D gene is left open where the match is weak. Some rows have no size entry. The others give once, few or many, or a class for an expanded clone.

abundance	v_gene	len	j_gene	d_gene	CDR3nt	CDR3aa
.	TRBV28	14	TRBJ1-5	.	TGTGCCAGCAGTTTAGGCAGGAACAATCAGCCCCAGCATTTT	CASSLGRNNQPQHF
.	TRBV27	15	TRBJ2-1	TRBD2	TGTGCCAGCAGTTTAATACTAGCGGGAGTGAATGAGCAGTTCTTC	CASSLILAGVNEQFF
.	TRBV6-1	15	TRBJ1-3	.	TGTGCCAGCAGTGAAGCGGACAGCTCTGGAAACACCATATATTTT	CASSEADSSGNTIYF
.	TRBV12-5	16	TRBJ1-2	TRBD1	TGTGCTAGTGGACCAATAAATACAGGGGGCGTAAATGGCTACACCTTC	CASGPINTGGVNGYTF
.	TRBV2	15	TRBJ1-3	.	TGTGCCAGCAGTGAGGGCAGGGGCTCTGGAAACACCATATATTTT	CASSEGRGSGNTIYF
.	TRBV7-9	13	TRBJ2-1	.	TGTGCCAGCATCCTGCGGGCTGGCAATGAGCAGTTCTTC	CASILRAGNEQFF
.	TRBV28	16	TRBJ2-7	.	TGTGCCAGCAGTTCCCCCCGGGACCGAAATACCTACGAGCAGTACTTC	CASSSPRDRNTYEQYF
.	TRBV15	16	TRBJ1-1	TRBD1	TGTGCCACCAGCAGAGATCGGGGACAGATGAACACTGAAGCTTTCTTT	CATSRDRGQMNTEAFF
.	TRBV15	16	TRBJ2-4	.	TGTGCCACCAGCAGAGATGTGGGCCTCTCTGCGAACATTCAGTACTTC	CATSRDVGLSANIQYF
.	TRBV6-6	15	TRBJ1-4	.	TGTGCCAGCAGTTACTTCGGATCGGGGAATGAAAAACTGTTTTTT	CASSYFGSGNEKLFF
.	TRBV12-5	13	TRBJ2-7	.	TGTGCTAGTGGTTTGGCCCCTCCCTACGAGCAGTACTTC	CASGLAPPYEQYF
.	TRBV27	17	TRBJ2-7	.	TGTGCCAGCAGTTACTCGCGGCCAGGGACACATTCCTACGAGCAGTACTTC	CASSYSRPGTHSYEQYF
.	TRBV29-1	15	TRBJ2-3	TRBD2	TGCAGCGGTAGCGGGGGGCTCCTTCCCGCAGATACGCAGTATTTT	CSGSGGLLPADTQYF
once	TRBV2	15	TRBJ2-3	.	TGTGCCAGCACGAAGATAAGCGGTAGCACAGATACGCAGTATTTT	CASTKISGSTDTQYF
once	TRBV6-1	16	TRBJ1-5	.	TGTGCCAGCAGTGAGACTCGGGGGAATAGCAATCAGCCCCAGCATTTT	CASSETRGNSNQPQHF
.	TRBV7-9	16	TRBJ2-7	TRBD2	TGTGCCAGCAGCTTATCGGCGGGGGTCCGGTTCTACGAGCAGTACTTC	CASSLSAGVRFYEQYF
.	TRBV7-6	13	TRBJ1-5	.	TGTGCCAGCAGCTTAGAGAGGGGCCAGCCCCAGCATTTT	CASSLERGQPQHF
once	TRBV27	13	TRBJ2-7	.	TGTGCCAGCAGTTTAAGGGGAGACTACGAGCAGTACTTC	CASSLRGDYEQYF
.	TRBV6-5	15	TRBJ2-5	.	TGTGCCAGCAGTTACGGGGGGGCCGGGGAGGAGACCCAGTACTTC	CASSYGGAGEETQYF
.	TRBV7-9	15	TRBJ1-1	TRBD1	TGTGCCAGCAACCCCAGGACAGGGCCGAACACTGAAGCTTTCTTT	CASNPRTGPNTEAFF
.	TRBV11-2	17	TRBJ2-7	TRBD2	TGTGCCAGCAGCTTCAAATCCGGGACTAGCGTAGCCTACGAGCAGTACTTC	CASSFKSGTSVAYEQYF
.	TRBV27	15	TRBJ2-4	.	TGTGCCAGCAGTTTATCGAGGGGTTCCAAAAACATTCAGTACTTC	CASSLSRGSKNIQYF
.	TRBV19	12	TRBJ1-1	.	TGTGCCAGTAGGGACAGAAACACTGAAGCTTTCTTT	CASRDRNTEAFF
.	TRBV2	15	TRBJ1-2	.	TGTGCCAGCAAGGACCTGACAGCGGTGGGGTATGGCTACACCTTC	CASKDLTAVGYGYTF
once	TRBV27	11	TRBJ2-3	.	TGTGCCAGCATCATGGGGGATACGCAGTATTTT	CASIMGDTQYF
once	TRBV4-3	15	TRBJ2-1	TRBD1	TGCGCCAGCAGACCCGACAGGGCTTCATACAATGAGCAGTTCTTC	CASRPDRASYNEQFF
.	TRBV5-4	14	TRBJ2-7	.	TGTGCCAGCAGCTTGCGTTCAGGGACCTACGAGCAGTACTTC	CASSLRSGTYEQYF
.	TRBV6-1	11	TRBJ2-7	.	TGTGCCAGCAGCTCAGCCTACGAGCAGTACTTC	CASSSAYEQYF
once	TRBV30	13	TRBJ1-1	.	TGTGCCTGGACAAACGGGGGGGGCACTGAAGCTTTCTTT	CAWTNGGGTEAFF
.	TRBV5-1	13	TRBJ2-7	.	TGCGCCAGCAGCGCGGGACGGACCTACGAGCAGTACTTC	CASSAGRTYEQYF
.	TRBV4-3	15	TRBJ1-1	.	TGCGCCAGCAGCCAAGAATGGCAGGGGAGAACTGAAGCTTTCTTT	CASSQEWQGRTEAFF
.	TRBV6-5	16	TRBJ2-7	TRBD2	TGTGCCAGCAGTTACTCTAGCTCGGCGGGGGGCTACGAGCAGTACTTC	CASSYSSSAGGYEQYF
.	TRBV7-9	15	TRBJ1-1	.	TGTGCCAGCAGCCCATGGCAGGGCCTGAACACTGAAGCTTTCTTT	CASSPWQGLNTEAFF
.	TRBV2	14	TRBJ2-7	.	TGTGCCAGCAGTGAGGGGGGGCCATCCTACGAGCAGTACTTC	CASSEGGPSYEQYF
few	TRBV5-1	13	TRBJ2-7	TRBD2	TGCGCCAGCAGCTTCGGGGGGTCCTACGAGCAGTACTTC	CASSFGGSYEQYF
.	TRBV6-5	15	TRBJ1-1	.	TGTGCCAGCAGTTACAAATGGGGGGGAAGCACTGAAGCTTTCTTT	CASSYKWGGSTEAFF
.	TRBV6-5	14	TRBJ2-1	TRBD2	TGTGCCAGCAGTTACGCTACTAGCGGGGGGGAGCAGTTCTTC	CASSYATSGGEQFF
.	TRBV11-2	12	TRBJ2-7	.	TGTGCCAGCAGCTTATATAGTAGCGAGCAGTACTTC	CASSLYSSEQYF
.	TRBV7-3	12	TRBJ1-3	.	TGTGCCAGCAGCCCACCCCTAGGGCCCATATATTTT	CASSPPLGPIYF
.	TRBV9	14	TRBJ1-5	.	TGTGCCAGCAAGGGGAAGAAGGTCAATCAGCCCCAGCATTTT	CASKGKKVNQPQHF
.	TRBV25-1	16	TRBJ2-1	.	TGTGCCAGCAGTGAATCGGTTGGAGTTCGGGGCAATGAGCAGTTCTTC	CASSESVGVRGNEQFF
.	TRBV4-1	14	TRBJ2-7	TRBD1	TGCGCCAGCAGCCTAAGGACAGGGGGGTACGAGCAGTACTTC	CASSLRTGGYEQYF